This passage covers 18 T cell receptor beta chains from one sample sequenced in a study of blood T cells in healthy people across ages. Primed by a sample-barcoded 5' primer and a J-beta primer mix, a second PCR proceeded for 7 to 11 cycles. TCRdb analysed the 5' RACE reads with MiXCR anew, one entry per CDR3 protein. The sample shows about 640,000 distinct CDR3 sequences, approximately 59% of them seen only once. Sequenced sample: blood. The receptors were sampled from a man aged 60-69 years in good health.

The chain employs TRBV7-9 and TRBJ2-5; D ambiguous. V lost 3 bases and J 3 bases, leaving 11 bases between the germline ends. CDR1 is SEHNR, CDR2 FQNEAQ, per germline (reference sequence). This CDR3 contains 14 residues. The CDR3 DNA is TGTGCCAGCAGCTTTAAGGGCACAAAAGAGACCCAGTACTTC. Its translation is CASSFKGTKETQYF.

CDR3 protein: CASSLSGLAAREQYF. For the CDR3, the DNA is TGTGCCAGCAGCTTGTCCGGACTAGCGGCTAGAGAGCAGTACTTC. The V gene is TRBV13, the J gene TRBJ2-7; the match to TRBD2 covers 10 bases. The germline gives CDR1 PRHDT, CDR2 FYEKMQ (reference sequence). CDR3 size: 15 residues. V lost 3 bases to trimming and J lost 7 bases; unmatched junction nucleotides: 9.

Regarding this clonotype: A much larger clone lies a single base off, so this may be a read error. The rearrangement joins TRBV29-1 to TRBJ2-3; maybe TRBD1 (6 bases). The CDR3 contains 12 residues. V was shortened by 8 bases and J by 2 bases, with 11 bases between the two germline ends. Germline V lookup: CDR1 SQVTM, CDR2 ANQGSEA. CDR3 DNA: TGCAGCAGCCGGGACAACACAGATACGCAGTATTTT. This codes for CSSRDNTDTQYF.

The chain links TRBV29-1 to TRBJ1-4; no clear D. The ends were cut back, 4 bases at V and 4 bases at J, with 7 bases in the middle. The CDR3 loop spans 12 amino acids. Germline loops: CDR1 SQVTM, CDR2 ANQGSEA. This CDR3 is CSVGQLNEKLFF. CDR3 DNA sequence: TGCAGCGTTGGTCAGCTTAATGAAAAACTGTTTTTT.

This clonotype has just a few counts. The genes are TRBV5-1 and TRBJ2-4, with D perhaps TRBD1 or TRBD2 (6 bases each). V was shortened by 0 bases and J by 6 bases, with 13 bases between the two germline ends. Looked up from germline, CDR1 is SGHRS and CDR2 is YFSETQ. The CDR3 has 15 residues. The CDR3 sequence is CASSLVPGARNIQYF. For the CDR3, the DNA is TGCGCCAGCAGCTTGGTCCCGGGGGCTAGAAACATTCAGTACTTC.

The DNA for the CDR3 is TGCGCCAGCAGCTTGGATAGGGACAGGGCCCCCCAAGAGACCCAGTACTTC. Protein sequence: CASSLDRDRAPQETQYF. The chain joins TRBV5-1 to TRBJ2-5; 9 bases map to TRBD1. The V gene's germline CDR1 is SGHRS and CDR2 YFSETQ. The CDR3 length is 17 residues. V trimming: 0 bases; J trimming: 1 base; junction bases outside the gene matches: 7.

This clonotype was observed a handful of times. The rearrangement uses TRBV12-3 or TRBV12-4 and TRBJ1-4; 9 bases fit TRBD1. J gave up 5 bases and V 2 bases, and 3 bases lay outside the gene matches. This CDR3 has 15 amino acids. The CDR3 DNA is TGTGCCAGCAGTTTATCGGACAGGGGAAATGAAAAACTGTTTTTT. This sequence encodes CASSLSDRGNEKLFF.

This clonotype appeared many times. The chain combines TRBV14 with TRBJ2-7, with unresolved D. The germline V gene encodes CDR1 SGHDN and CDR2 FVKESK. The CDR3 covers 13 residues. V was trimmed by 4 bases and J by 0 bases, leaving 7 bases between them. DNA for the CDR3: TGTGCCAGCAGCCGAAGCGCCTCCTACGAGCAGTACTTC. This codes for CASSRSASYEQYF.

The V call is TRBV4-2, the J call TRBJ1-6, with 8 bases identical to TRBD1. Germline V gives CDR1 LGHNA, CDR2 YNFKEQ. This CDR3 comprises 18 residues. The trim removed 0 bases at V and 9 bases at J, leaving 13 bases unmatched. CDR3 DNA sequence: TGTGCCAGCAGCCAAGATATCGCGGGACAGGTTTTGGGTTCACCCCTCCACTTT. This gives the protein CASSQDIAGQVLGSPLHF.

Only a few counts were recorded for this clonotype. V usage is TRBV15 and J usage is TRBJ2-5, with D possibly matching TRBD1 (6 bases). Germline values: CDR1 LNHNV, CDR2 YYDKDF (reference sequence). The length of the CDR3 is 14 residues. The V end lost 0 bases, the J end lost 6 bases, and 11 bases lay between the germline ends. The CDR3 bases are TGTGCCACCAGCAGAGACAGGGGTATGAAGACCCAGTACTTC. It yields the protein CATSRDRGMKTQYF.

This clonotype was counted only a few times. V is TRBV3-1 and J is TRBJ2-5, with D maybe TRBD2 (6 bases). Per germline, CDR1 LGHDT and CDR2 YNNKEL (reference sequence). CDR3 size: 14 residues. V gave up 0 bases and J gave up 5 bases, with 10 bases separating them. The CDR3 DNA is TGTGCCAGCAGCCAAGACGTAGCGGAGGAGACCCAGTACTTC. This codes for CASSQDVAEETQYF.

The chain recombines TRBV27 with TRBJ2-3; 8 bases fit TRBD1. Unmatched junction bases numbered 6, after V lost 6 bases and J lost 7 bases. The CDR3 has 13 amino acids. Per the germline V gene, CDR1 is MNHEY and CDR2 is SMNVEV (reference sequence). As DNA, the CDR3 is TGTGCCAGCAGAGGACAGGGTTGGAATACGCAGTATTTT. Amino acid sequence: CASRGQGWNTQYF.

The chain joins TRBV2 to TRBJ2-4; no clear D. The J call may be faulty, since TRBJ2-5 better matches the DNA end. CDR3 length: 14 residues. CDR1 is SNHLY, CDR2 FYNNEI, per germline. CDR3 region: CASMPKTAPETQYF. For the CDR3, the DNA is TGTGCCAGCATGCCCAAGACTGCTCCAGAGACCCAGTACTTC.

This chain joins TRBV27 and TRBJ1-1, with D unclear. Germline values: CDR1 MNHEY, CDR2 SMNVEV (reference sequence). CDR3 length: 14 amino acids. V shed 2 bases and J shed 7 bases, with 14 bases lying between them. The CDR3 coding sequence is TGTGCCAGCAGTTTAAGCAAGTTCGATGGTGAAGCTTTCTTT. Encoded protein: CASSLSKFDGEAFF.

This clonotype occurred a few times. This chain connects TRBV28 to TRBJ2-1, with no clear D. The J call is uncertain, as TRBJ2-7 better fits the DNA end. The length of the CDR3 is 16 residues. Germline CDR1 and CDR2: MDHEN and SYDVKM. The CDR3: CASSLYRFSSYNEQYF. The DNA of the CDR3 is TGTGCCAGCAGTTTATATAGGTTTAGCTCCTACAATGAGCAGTACTTC.

This clonotype was detected a few times. The V call is TRBV10-3, the J call TRBJ1-2, with D hard to call. CDR1 ENHRY and CDR2 SYGVKD come from the germline V gene. V lost 3 bases to trimming and J lost 4 bases, with 9 bases between them. The CDR3 is 13 amino acids. Written as DNA, the CDR3 is TGTGCCATCAGTGACAGCCTGTTCTATGGCTACACCTTC. Its translation: CAISDSLFYGYTF.

This chain connects TRBV20-1 to TRBJ2-1, with 10 bases lining up with TRBD1. The ends lost 5 bases at V and 10 bases at J; junction bases unmatched: 11. CDR1 is DFQATT and CDR2 is SNEGSKA in the germline V gene (reference sequence). The CDR3 is 14 residues long. The CDR3 region is CSAYSGTGVWEQFF. In DNA, the CDR3 is TGCAGTGCTTACTCCGGGACAGGGGTGTGGGAGCAGTTCTTC.

V and J are TRBV27 and TRBJ2-2, with TRBD1 matching over 7 bases. Germline-derived CDR1 and CDR2 are MNHEY and SMNVEV (reference sequence). The J segment lost 6 bases and the V segment lost 8 bases, leaving 6 bases of the junction unmatched. The CDR3 spans 13 residues. The CDR3 coding sequence is TGTGCCAGCGGGGACAGTTATCCCGGGGAGCTGTTTTTT. It specifies CASGDSYPGELFF.